A single sample gave rise to the 28 T cell receptor beta chains below, sequenced in a study of blood T cells in healthy people across ages. A second 7 to 11 cycle PCR used barcoded and J-beta primers. TCRdb itself ran the 5' RACE reads through MiXCR, one entry per CDR3 protein. The sample consists of approximately 900,000 distinct CDR3 sequences, about 48% of them appearing once. Material: blood. The receptors shown here come from a man aged 25 to 40 in good health.

V is TRBV9 and J is TRBJ2-1; 10 bases line up with TRBD1. The CDR3 runs to 15 residues. Trimming removed 4 bases from V and 6 bases from J; junction bases left unmatched: 7. Germline V gene sequence: CDR1 SGDLS, CDR2 YYNGEE. CDR3 protein: CASSLGQGETNEQFF. The CDR3 nucleotides are TGTGCCAGCAGCCTCGGACAGGGGGAGACCAATGAGCAGTTCTTC.

This clonotype turned up a few times. V is TRBV7-9 and J is TRBJ2-5, with 8 bases identical to TRBD1. This CDR3 comprises 14 residues. CDR1 and CDR2 (germline): SEHNR, FQNEAQ (reference sequence). V shed 6 bases, J shed 4 bases, and the junction held 7 bases outside the gene matches. The CDR3 loop is CASRTDRVGETQYF. The CDR3, as DNA: TGTGCCAGCAGGACGGACAGGGTAGGAGAGACCCAGTACTTC.

This clonotype has just a few counts. The chain is built from TRBV29-1 and TRBJ2-4; D call uncertain. Trimming took off 3 bases at V and 0 bases at J, with 9 bases between the two ends. This CDR3 contains 14 residues. Germline CDR1 SQVTM, CDR2 ANQGSEA. For the CDR3, the DNA is TGCAGCGTTGAGGATCTCGTAGCCAAAAACATTCAGTACTTC. Its protein is CSVEDLVAKNIQYF.

This clonotype was seen only a few times. The chain is built from TRBV20-1 and TRBJ2-3, with D unclear. The CDR3 spans 15 residues. V was trimmed by 6 bases and J by 2 bases, leaving 18 bases between them. CDR1 and CDR2 from the germline V gene are DFQATT and SNEGSKA (reference sequence). CDR3 protein: CSAPTQLEITDTQYF. The CDR3 DNA sequence: TGCAGTGCCCCGACCCAGTTAGAGATCACAGATACGCAGTATTTT.

V and J are TRBV12-3 or TRBV12-4 and TRBJ1-1; D possibly corresponds to TRBD1 (5 bases). Trimming removed 7 bases from V and 3 bases from J, with 18 bases in between. The CDR3 extends over 15 amino acids. The CDR3 DNA follows: TGTGCCAGCACCGATCTGGGGGAGCTGGACACTGAAGCTTTCTTT. It translates to CASTDLGELDTEAFF.

V gene TRBV2 combines with J gene TRBJ2-1, with TRBD2 identical over 7 bases. The V gene end was trimmed by 1 base and the J gene end by 13 bases; junction bases not matched to a gene: 4. The germline V gene has CDR1 SNHLY and CDR2 FYNNEI. This CDR3 is built from 12 residues. The CDR3 reads CASSEGTRGQFF. The DNA for the CDR3 is TGTGCCAGCAGTGAAGGGACTAGAGGTCAGTTCTTC.

This chain joins TRBV2 and TRBJ1-5; TRBD1 might be the D (6 bases). Germline CDR1 SNHLY, CDR2 FYNNEI. Between the trimmed V and J ends, which lost 6 bases and 7 bases, there was a span of 10 bases. The CDR3 is 12 residues long. This CDR3 reads CASRQTGQPQHF. The CDR3 nucleotides read TGTGCCAGCAGGCAGACAGGCCAGCCCCAGCATTTT.

On this clonotype: Its ends do not fully match the called genes, so a read error is possible. V is TRBV6-5 and J is TRBJ2-1; D call uncertain. The CDR3 loop spans 14 amino acids. Germline V gene data show CDR1 as MNHEY and CDR2 as SVGAGI. CDR3 bases: TGTGCCAGTAGTTACTCTGGCCCTCCCAATGAGCAGTTCTTC. It is translated as CASSYSGPPNEQFF.

The chain joins TRBV2 to TRBJ2-3; 11 bases align to TRBD2. The CDR3 covers 15 residues. The ends lost 5 bases at V and 6 bases at J; junction bases unmatched: 7. Germline-derived CDR1 and CDR2 are SNHLY and FYNNEI. The CDR3 bases are TGTGCCAGCAGTAAAGTAGCGGGGGGGCGGGATACGCAGTATTTT. This codes for CASSKVAGGRDTQYF.

The chain uses TRBV10-3 and TRBJ2-5; 11 bases map to TRBD2. CDR3 size: 16 residues. Germline V lookup: CDR1 ENHRY, CDR2 SYGVKD. Losses at the gene ends were 4 bases for V and 2 bases for J; bases not matched to a gene: 6. The CDR3 protein is CAISARLAGGQETQYF. Here the CDR3 DNA reads TGTGCCATCAGTGCTCGGCTAGCGGGGGGACAAGAGACCCAGTACTTC.

The genes are TRBV9 and TRBJ2-5, with 7 nucleotides matching TRBD2. Germline-derived CDR1 and CDR2 are SGDLS and YYNGEE. V lost 0 bases to trimming and J lost 11 bases; unmatched junction nucleotides: 7. The CDR3 loop spans 13 amino acids. The CDR3 spells CASSVGGTTVQYF. CDR3 bases: TGTGCCAGCAGCGTAGGGGGGACTACTGTTCAGTACTTC.

The chain combines TRBV2 with TRBJ1-1; D perhaps matches TRBD1 (5 bases). V lost 7 bases to trimming and J lost 2 bases, with 14 bases between them. Germline V lookup: CDR1 SNHLY, CDR2 FYNNEI. This CDR3 spans 14 amino acids. CDR3 in amino acids: CASIPRGGNTEAFF. CDR3 nucleotide sequence: TGTGCCAGCATCCCCCGGGGGGGTAACACTGAAGCTTTCTTT.

The chain combines TRBV2 with TRBJ2-1; TRBD2 matches at 9 bases. The V gene end was trimmed by 7 bases and the J gene end by 8 bases; junction bases not matched to a gene: 9. Germline V gene sequence: CDR1 SNHLY, CDR2 FYNNEI. CDR3 length: 14 residues. CDR3 DNA: TGTGCCAGCAATACTCTAGCGGGGTTGGATGAGCAGTTCTTC. It specifies CASNTLAGLDEQFF.

Many counts were recorded for this clonotype. V is TRBV29-1 and J is TRBJ2-5; TRBD2 matches at 9 bases. Germline values: CDR1 SQVTM, CDR2 ANQGSEA. V dropped 5 bases and J dropped 3; count of bases not matched to a gene: 4. CDR3 length: 13 residues. CDR3 residues: CSVTGTSKETQYF. The CDR3 DNA is TGCAGCGTTACCGGGACTAGCAAAGAGACCCAGTACTTC.

A few counts support this clonotype. The chain carries TRBV20-1 and TRBJ2-7; D remains ambiguous. Germline CDR1 and CDR2: DFQATT and SNEGSKA (reference sequence). V lost 0 bases to trimming and J lost 2 bases, with 14 bases between them. The CDR3 runs 15 residues. For the CDR3, the DNA is TGCAGTGCTAGAGATTTCGACGGAGAGACCTACGAGCAGTACTTC. Its protein product is CSARDFDGETYEQYF.

Only a few counts were recorded for this clonotype. The CDR3 sequence: CASSSAGSGELFF. CDR3 in DNA: TGTGCCAGCAGCTCCGCAGGGAGCGGGGAGCTGTTTTTT. The gene calls are TRBV7-2 and TRBJ2-2; D could derive from TRBD1 or TRBD2 (5 bases each). Per germline, CDR1 SGHTA and CDR2 FQGNSA. Trimming removed 4 bases at V and 7 bases at J, with 10 bases between. This CDR3 contains 13 residues.

In its sample, this clonotype was seen a few times. The chain carries TRBV27 and TRBJ1-6; no firm D call. The germline gives CDR1 MNHEY, CDR2 SMNVEV (reference sequence). The V end was cut by 4 bases, the J end by 15 bases, with 16 bases between. The CDR3 has 13 residues. CDR3: CASSSFPVANLHF. The CDR3 nucleotides read TGTGCCAGCAGTTCTTTCCCGGTGGCTAACCTCCACTTT.

This chain links TRBV20-1 with TRBJ2-1; possible D gene TRBD1, 5 bases. Matching the DNA end better, TRBJ2-7 makes the J call doubtful. The germline V gene has CDR1 DFQATT and CDR2 SNEGSKA (reference sequence). CDR3 size: 14 residues. The CDR3 region has the DNA TGCAGTGCCAGGACGTATGGGGCCTACAATGAGCAGTACTTC. It translates to CSARTYGAYNEQYF.

The chain recombines TRBV29-1 with TRBJ2-5; D may match TRBD1 or TRBD2 (5 bases each). This CDR3 spans 11 amino acids. Germline V gives CDR1 SQVTM, CDR2 ANQGSEA. Trimming pared 7 bases from V and 11 bases from J, leaving 17 bases between. The CDR3 DNA follows: TGCAGCGGGGGACGGTCTAATGAGCAGTACTTC. This sequence encodes CSGGRSNEQYF.

The count of this clonotype is one. V usage is TRBV14 and J usage is TRBJ1-4; maybe TRBD1 (6 bases). The CDR3 runs to 13 residues. CDR1 SGHDN and CDR2 FVKESK come from the germline V gene. The V end was cut by 1 base, the J end by 8 bases, with 8 bases between. The CDR3 sequence is CASSQVGTEKLFF. The CDR3 region has the DNA TGTGCCAGCAGCCAAGTTGGGACAGAAAAACTGTTTTTT.

A word on this clonotype: The junction differs from germline at one of its ends, possibly a read error. The rearrangement uses TRBV27 and TRBJ1-2, with D perhaps TRBD1 (6 bases). CDR1 is MNHEY and CDR2 is SMNVEV in the germline V gene (reference sequence). The CDR3 extends over 15 amino acids. The CDR3 coding sequence is TGTGCCAGCGGAACTAACAGGGAATTGGGCTATAGCTACACCTTC. Translated: CASGTNRELGYSYTF.

This clonotype was observed once. V usage is TRBV4-2 and J usage is TRBJ2-1; no clear D gene. CDR1 is LGHNA and CDR2 is YNFKEQ in the germline V gene. This CDR3 is built from 12 residues. Trimming removed 3 bases at V and 9 bases at J, with 9 bases between. CDR3 bases: TGTGCCAGCAGCCACCGGGTGGGTGAGCAGTTCTTC. Translating gives CASSHRVGEQFF.

The gene calls are TRBV25-1 and TRBJ1-5; 7 positions match TRBD1. Germline values: CDR1 MGHDK, CDR2 SYGVNS. This CDR3 region has 15 residues. CDR3 in amino acids: CASPPAGGPNQPQHF. The CDR3 DNA is TGTGCGAGTCCCCCCGCAGGGGGTCCCAATCAGCCCCAGCATTTT.

The J gene is TRBJ1-4, the V gene TRBV7-6; TRBD1 is a possible D gene (5 bases). Per the germline V gene, CDR1 is SGHVS and CDR2 is FNYEAQ. The CDR3 length is 14 residues. With 4 bases removed from V and 7 bases from J, the gap between germline ends came to 13 bases. CDR3 bases: TGTGCCAGCAGCTCGACAGTAGTCAGTGAAAAACTGTTTTTT. This codes for CASSSTVVSEKLFF.

V and J are TRBV28 and TRBJ2-7; TRBD1 aligns across 9 bases. V gave up 6 bases and J gave up 7 bases; unmatched junction bases: 13. The CDR3 spans 15 residues. The germline CDR1 and CDR2 sequences are MDHEN and SYDVKM. CDR3 residues: CASSSRDRASEEQYF. The CDR3 region has the DNA TGTGCCAGCAGCTCGCGGGACAGGGCATCTGAGGAGCAGTACTTC.

V usage is TRBV9 and J usage is TRBJ2-5; possibly TRBD1 or TRBD2 for D (5 bases each). The ends were cut back, 1 base at V and 3 bases at J, with 13 bases in the middle. CDR1 and CDR2 (germline): SGDLS, YYNGEE. CDR3 length: 15 residues. The CDR3 DNA reads TGTGCCAGCAGCGTACGAGGGACCCCGGAAGAGACCCAGTACTTC. Translated, it gives CASSVRGTPEETQYF.

V gene TRBV12-3 or TRBV12-4 combines with J gene TRBJ1-5, with unresolved D. CDR3 size: 16 residues. The V gene lost 1 base and the J gene lost 0 bases, with 10 bases spanning the gap. The CDR3 sequence is CASSLGPAGSNQPQHF. The CDR3 DNA follows: TGTGCCAGCAGTTTAGGGCCGGCGGGTAGCAATCAGCCCCAGCATTTT.

This clonotype was recorded a few times. This rearrangement joins TRBV6-5 to TRBJ1-2; D is uncertain. Germline V gene data show CDR1 as MNHEY and CDR2 as SVGAGI. This CDR3 has 14 amino acids. V was pared by 7 bases and J by 2 bases, with 14 bases between. CDR3 bases: TGTGCCAGCAATTCACCGACGGGGAACTATGGCTACACCTTC. Translation: CASNSPTGNYGYTF.